This T cell receptor (beta chain) is drawn from a study of PD-L1 blockade in urothelial cancer. Whole-study context: After treatment start, blood was analyzed at 3 weeks (second dose) and at 6 weeks.

Only in-frame clones appear in the TCRdb table, and some are missing; sequencing was by immunoSEQ multiplex PCR. The table records approximately 24,000 clones, roughly 89% of them present only once. This CDR3 has 16 amino acids. The V gene end was trimmed by 4 bases and the J gene end by 2 bases; junction bases not matched to a gene: 8. CDR1 and CDR2 from the germline V gene are MGHRA and YSYEKL. This sequence originates from a man aged 45-60 years with urothelial cancer. The sample consisted of PBMCs, taken around atezolizumab (anti-PD-L1) treatment. V is TRBV4-1 and J is TRBJ2-3, with 8 bases matching TRBD1. In DNA form, the CDR3 reads TGCGCCAGCAGCCGCGGACAGGGCGCGGACACAGATACGCAGTATTTT. It translates to CASSRGQGADTDTQYF.